The sequence of this T cell receptor beta chain was determined in a study of CD8+ T cells in alopecia areata. Study summary: Severity scores in treated patients reflected the percentage of scalp affected. Broader study findings: Uncertain still, given a single nonresponder, is whether baseline CD8+ expansion links to response. Mouse data revealed clearer TCR sharing than patient data did, a gap possibly tied to HLA.

Treatment described: oral pan-JAK inhibitor, 5-10 mg twice daily. Peripheral blood and lesional scalp punch biopsies were taken from alopecia areata patients. As concerns this clone: The antigen remains unidentified.

Trimming left V 0 bases short and J 5 bases short, with 17 bases between. Germline V gene lookup returns CDR1 MGHRA and CDR2 YSYEKL. The CDR3 has 17 amino acids. cDNA reverse transcribed from extracted RNA served as the sequencing template. Sequencing used immunoSEQ multiplex PCR; TCRdb keeps in-frame clones, though not all of them. The sample has around 150,000 clones; about three fifths are singletons. The rearrangement uses TRBV4-1 and TRBJ2-1; D is ambiguous. This clonotype was obtained from a human donor with alopecia areata. The source material was CD4+ T cells sorted from blood, sampled at week 4, from a patient treated with tofacitinib. The CDR3, as DNA: TGCGCCAGCAGCCAAGATCAGCAGGAGCTTCTGGACAATGAGCAGTTCTTC. This codes for CASSQDQQELLDNEQFF.